Listed below are T cell receptor beta chains from one sample, sequenced in a study of T cell repertoires in urothelial bladder cancer. The assay was immunoSEQ multiplex PCR, and TCRdb's table has in-frame clones only and misses some. The data hold some 6,000 clones, with 65% to 75% observed a single time. The sequencing sample was made of tumor-infiltrating cells from bladder cancer. The receptors stem from a human donor with urothelial carcinoma. Both conserved end residues are part of each CDR3. D genes are given only for firm matches.

TRBV30	TRBJ2-7	NA	CAWSVGGQWEQYF
TRBV4-2	TRBJ2-7	NA	CASSQDLQGREQYF
TRBV7-9	TRBJ2-7	TRBD1	CASSSDRGTGPDEQYF
TRBV7-9	TRBJ2-5	NA	CASSPQGWETQYF
TRBV30	TRBJ2-7	NA	CAWSVKGVRTYEQYF
TRBV7-6	TRBJ2-3	TRBD2	CASSTSGGADTQYF
TRBV5-1	TRBJ1-1	NA	CASSPGRIGGTEAFF
TRBV15	TRBJ2-2	NA	CATSRDSGMLLKTGELFF
TRBV28	TRBJ2-7	TRBD1	CASSLFGQGKFSPWGQYF
TRBV5-1	TRBJ1-2	TRBD1	CASSYGQEGYTF
TRBV7-6	TRBJ1-1	TRBD1	CASSFTQGADTEAFF
TRBV9	TRBJ1-2	TRBD1	CASSALTGARSGYTF
TRBV18	TRBJ2-3	NA	CASSSSGALVSDTQYF
TRBV7-9	TRBJ1-4	NA	CASSYARRNEKLFF
TRBV2	TRBJ2-7	NA	CASSEEGSFPYEQYF
TRBV7-8	TRBJ1-5	NA	CASSLARTVSNQPQHF
TRBV6-6	TRBJ2-7	NA	CASNLGGDYEQYF
TRBV7-3	TRBJ1-1	NA	CASSFTGNTEAFF